Here is one TCR beta chain with its context. The CDR3 extends over 14 amino acids. Deletions cut 0 bases from V and 3 bases from J, with 7 bases between. Germline V gene data show CDR1 as SGDLS and CDR2 as YYNGEE. The sample belongs to a study of cytomegalovirus exposure and HLA in healthy donors. Primers for the PCR totalled 60 Vbeta and 13 Jbeta. Data came from immunoSEQ multiplex PCR; TCRdb stores just in-frame clones and leaves some out. The sample yields about 250,000 clones, around 90% seen once. This chain links TRBV9 with TRBJ2-1; possible D gene TRBD2, 5 bases. Sample: PBMCs. This clonotype was obtained from a girl aged 2-15 years in good health and CMV-seronegative. CDR3 region: CASSVAGNYNEQFF. CDR3 bases: TGTGCCAGCAGCGTAGCGGGGAACTACAATGAGCAGTTCTTC.